A single sample is the source of the 29 T cell receptor beta chains below, sequenced in a study of somatic mutations in cytotoxic T cells in rheumatoid arthritis. Produced via immunoSEQ multiplex PCR; TCRdb's table is partial and in-frame only. The sample lists around 20,000 clones; roughly 65% were seen once. Sample: CD8+ T cells sorted from blood. The receptors derive from an adult with rheumatoid arthritis.

The chain uses TRBV5-6 and TRBJ2-1; the D is unclear. Trimming removed 2 bases from V and 6 bases from J, with 3 bases in between. The CDR3 sequence is 11 residues long. The germline CDR1 and CDR2 sequences are SGHDT and YYEEEE. CDR3 region: CASSFVNEQFF. The DNA of the CDR3 is TGTGCCAGCAGCTTTGTCAATGAGCAGTTCTTC.

The chain recombines TRBV27 with TRBJ2-7; a possible D gene is TRBD1 (6 bases). The length of the CDR3 is 14 residues. V lost 2 bases, J lost 2 bases, and 10 bases lay in between. From germline, CDR1 is MNHEY and CDR2 SMNVEV (reference sequence). The CDR3 region is CASSLGSGAYEQYF. As DNA, the CDR3 is TGTGCCAGCAGTTTAGGTTCAGGGGCCTACGAGCAGTACTTC.

The rearrangement joins TRBV7-8 to TRBJ2-7; a possible D gene is TRBD1 (6 bases). Trimming took 1 base from V and 3 from J, leaving 10 bases between them. The CDR3 sequence is 14 residues long. From germline, CDR1 is SGHVS and CDR2 FQNEAQ. In DNA form, the CDR3 reads TGTGCCAGCAGCTTAGGGACAGTTTACTACGAGCAGTACTTC. Its translation is CASSLGTVYYEQYF. The entire variable domain, with the rest obtained from reference TRBV7-8 and TRBJ2-7, is as follows: GAGVSQSPRYKVAKRGQDVALRCDPISGHVSLFWYQQALGQGPEFLTYFQNEAQLDKSGLPSDRFFAERPEGSVSTLKIQRTQQEDSAVYLCASSLGTVYYEQYFGPGTRLTVT.

This clone was found a few times. This sequence joins TRBV2 and TRBJ1-4; 8 nucleotides match TRBD1. The CDR3 is made up of 14 amino acids. Germline V gene data show CDR1 as SNHLY and CDR2 as FYNNEI. Unmatched junction bases numbered 8, after V lost 6 bases and J lost 8 bases. The CDR3 DNA reads TGTGCCAGCAGCGATACAGGGGGGTACGAAAAACTGTTTTTT. This encodes CASSDTGGYEKLFF. The variable domain in full, with the rest retrieved from reference TRBV2 and TRBJ1-4, is EPEVTQTPSHQVTQMGQEVILRCVPISNHLYFYWYRQILGQKVEFLVSFYNNEISEKSEIFDDQFSVERPDGSNFTLKIRSTKLEDSAMYFCASSDTGGYEKLFFGSGTQLSVL.

J is TRBJ1-6 and V is TRBV5-1, with 7 positions matching TRBD1. The CDR3 has 14 amino acids. Unmatched junction bases numbered 3, after V lost 2 bases and J lost 7 bases. Germline CDR1 is SGHRS and CDR2 is YFSETQ. This CDR3 reads CASSFDRVNSPLHF. CDR3 DNA: TGCGCCAGCAGCTTTGACAGGGTAAATTCACCCCTCCACTTT. Combining the CDR3 with reference TRBV5-1 and TRBJ1-6 gives the whole variable domain KAGVTQTPRYLIKTRGQQVTLSCSPISGHRSVSWYQQTPGQGLQFLFEYFSETQRNKGNFPGRFSGRQFSNSRSEMNVSTLELGDSALYLCASSFDRVNSPLHFGNGTRLTVT.

CDR3 coding DNA: TGTGCCAGCAGCTTGGTTCGCGATCAAGAGACCCAGTACTTC. Translated, it gives CASSLVRDQETQYF. The chain has TRBV5-6 and TRBJ2-5, with D uncertain. This CDR3 comprises 14 residues. Germline V gives CDR1 SGHDT, CDR2 YYEEEE. The V end was cut by 0 bases, the J end by 2 bases, with 8 bases between.

The V call is TRBV18, the J call TRBJ1-1, with a possible D match to TRBD1 (6 bases). CDR1 is KGHSH and CDR2 is LQKENI in the germline V gene. The V and J ends lost 3 bases and 7 bases respectively, with 9 bases between them. This CDR3 is 12 amino acids long. The CDR3 region has the DNA TGTGCCAGCTCACCGGACAGAGGTGAAGCTTTCTTT. Residues: CASSPDRGEAFF.

The rearrangement joins TRBV19 to TRBJ2-7; D possibly corresponds to TRBD1 (6 bases). The V end lost 5 bases, the J end lost 3 bases, and 8 bases lay between the germline ends. CDR1 is LNHDA, CDR2 SQIVND, per germline (reference sequence). This CDR3 has 12 residues. The CDR3 here is CASSPQGYEQYF. The CDR3 DNA follows: TGTGCCAGTAGTCCACAGGGCTACGAGCAGTACTTC.

The chain has TRBV5-8 and TRBJ2-7; 7 bases map to TRBD2. The CDR3 is 13 amino acids. Losses at the gene ends were 3 bases for V and 2 bases for J; bases not matched to a gene: 2. The germline V gene has CDR1 SGHTS and CDR2 YDEGEE. The CDR3 is CASSSGLTYEQYF. CDR3 coding DNA: TGTGCCAGCAGCTCGGGACTAACCTACGAGCAGTACTTC.

This clone turned up a few times. The gene calls are TRBV9 and TRBJ2-7; D gene uncertain. This CDR3 contains 14 residues. V was cut by 1 base and J by 6 bases, with 14 bases left in between. Germline CDR1 and CDR2: SGDLS and YYNGEE. The CDR3 spells CASSVSLRVPEQYF. The CDR3 DNA reads TGTGCCAGCAGCGTAAGCCTCCGCGTCCCCGAGCAGTACTTC.

This clone was observed a single time. The chain carries TRBV27 and TRBJ2-1; 14 bases agree with TRBD2. The germline V gene has CDR1 MNHEY and CDR2 SMNVEV (reference sequence). V lost 5 bases, J lost 4 bases, and 4 bases stayed unmatched. This CDR3 is built from 16 residues. The CDR3 DNA is TGTGCCAGCAGTCCACGACTAGCGGGGGGGTACAATGAGCAGTTCTTC. Its translation: CASSPRLAGGYNEQFF.

The rearrangement uses TRBV7-3 and TRBJ1-1; no reliable D call. V shed 2 bases and J shed 1 base, with 5 bases lying between them. This CDR3 contains 13 residues. CDR1 SGHTA and CDR2 FQGTGA come from the germline V gene. DNA for the CDR3: TGTGCCAGCAGCTTAGGTAGGAACACTGAAGCTTTCTTT. Its translation is CASSLGRNTEAFF.

This clone was recorded once. The gene calls are TRBV11-3 and TRBJ2-5, with 8 bases matching TRBD1. Unmatched junction bases numbered 5, after V lost 1 base and J lost 4 bases. Germline CDR1 SGHNT, CDR2 YENEEA. The CDR3 loop spans 15 amino acids. In DNA, the CDR3 is TGTGCCAGCAGCTTAGGTCGACAGGGGCGAGAGACCCAGTACTTC. As protein: CASSLGRQGRETQYF.

The chain uses TRBV2 and TRBJ1-3; D unclear. CDR3 length: 11 amino acids. Germline V gene data show CDR1 as SNHLY and CDR2 as FYNNEI. Trimming cost V 6 bases and J 4 bases, with 4 bases left between them. CDR3 nucleotide sequence: TGTGCCAGCAGCAGGGGAAACACCATATATTTT. Its protein product is CASSRGNTIYF.

The DNA for the CDR3 is TGCAGCGTTGCCGGGACGGACAGCTCCTACAATGAGCAGTTCTTC. This encodes CSVAGTDSSYNEQFF. J is TRBJ2-1 and V is TRBV29-1; weak D call: TRBD1 (6 bases). In germline, CDR1 is SQVTM, CDR2 ANQGSEA. There are 15 residues in the CDR3. The germline V and J ends were trimmed by 4 bases and 0 bases, with 13 bases remaining between them.

V is TRBV18 and J is TRBJ2-5; D is unclear. V shed 0 bases and J shed 2 bases, with 10 bases lying between them. Germline values: CDR1 KGHSH, CDR2 LQKENI. The CDR3 loop spans 15 amino acids. For the CDR3, the DNA is TGTGCCAGCTCACCACCCGACACAAGTCAAGAGACCCAGTACTTC. Translation: CASSPPDTSQETQYF.

This chain links TRBV2 with TRBJ1-5, with D perhaps TRBD1 (5 bases). Trimming took off 4 bases at V and 0 bases at J, with 10 bases between the two ends. CDR1 is SNHLY, CDR2 FYNNEI, per germline. The CDR3 has 15 amino acids. The CDR3 sequence is CASSAEGYSNQPQHF. Here the CDR3 DNA reads TGTGCCAGCAGTGCTGAGGGGTATAGCAATCAGCCCCAGCATTTT.

The chain recombines TRBV15 with TRBJ1-5, with TRBD1 matching 7 bases. The CDR3 runs 15 residues. With 0 bases clipped from V and 11 bases from J, the junction kept 10 bases outside the gene matches. Per germline, CDR1 LNHNV and CDR2 YYDKDF (reference sequence). CDR3 residues: CATSRDRSGGVAQHF. The CDR3 coding sequence is TGTGCCACCAGCAGAGATCGGTCAGGGGGAGTCGCCCAGCATTTT.

The chain combines TRBV9 with TRBJ2-2; D gene unclear. Germline V gene data show CDR1 as SGDLS and CDR2 as YYNGEE. V dropped 7 bases and J dropped 1 base, with 2 bases sitting between them. The CDR3 is 11 residues long. The CDR3 DNA follows: TGTGCCAGCGGGAACACCGGGGAGCTGTTTTTT. Protein product: CASGNTGELFF. The full variable domain, its missing parts supplied by reference TRBV9 and TRBJ2-2, is DSGVTQTPKHLITATGQRVTLRCSPRSGDLSVYWYQQSLDQGLQFLIQYYNGEERAKGNILERFSAQQFPDLHSELNLSSLELGDSALYFCASGNTGELFFGEGSRLTVL.

This chain connects TRBV2 to TRBJ2-3, with 7 bases matching TRBD2. The length of the CDR3 is 15 residues. Trimming at V came to 6 bases and at J to 6 bases, leaving 12 bases not matched to a gene. The germline CDR1 and CDR2 sequences are SNHLY and FYNNEI. CDR3 coding DNA: TGTGCCAGCAGGGAGCGGGACCGCTTGGCCGATACGCAGTATTTT. It yields the protein CASRERDRLADTQYF.

This chain connects TRBV2 to TRBJ1-2, with D possibly matching TRBD1 (5 bases). CDR1 SNHLY and CDR2 FYNNEI come from the germline V gene. With 10 bases removed from V and 4 bases from J, the gap between germline ends came to 16 bases. The CDR3 runs 13 residues. The CDR3 region is CATPGGEPYGYTF. Here the CDR3 DNA reads TGTGCCACCCCCGGGGGGGAACCCTATGGCTACACCTTC.

In this sample, this clone turned up a few times. CDR3 loop: CASSESGLAGSEETQYF. CDR3 nucleotides: TGTGCCAGCAGTGAATCCGGACTAGCGGGGTCCGAAGAGACCCAGTACTTC. The J gene is TRBJ2-5, the V gene TRBV2, with 12 bases lining up with TRBD2. The CDR3 extends over 17 amino acids. CDR1 is SNHLY and CDR2 is FYNNEI in the germline V gene. V lost 2 bases, J lost 3 bases, and 7 bases stayed unmatched.

V gene TRBV2 combines with J gene TRBJ2-7; D is uncertain. The CDR3 consists of 13 residues. Germline lookup yields CDR1 SNHLY and CDR2 FYNNEI. V was pared by 0 bases and J by 4 bases, with 7 bases between. The CDR3 nucleotides are TGTGCCAGCAGTGAAGCCATTGCGTACGAGCAGTACTTC. Residues: CASSEAIAYEQYF.

This clone was recorded a few times. The rearrangement uses TRBV7-9 and TRBJ2-3, with D unresolved. CDR3 length equals 12 residues. The germline V and J ends were trimmed by 1 base and 5 bases, with 4 bases remaining between them. CDR1 is SEHNR, CDR2 FQNEAQ, per germline (reference sequence). This chain's CDR3 is CASSLDGDTQYF. The CDR3 DNA is TGTGCCAGCAGCTTAGACGGAGATACGCAGTATTTT.

The gene calls are TRBV19 and TRBJ1-6; D uncertain. Trimming stripped 3 bases from V and 0 bases from J, with 9 bases between. Germline CDR1 reads LNHDA; CDR2 reads SQIVND (reference sequence). The CDR3 covers 16 residues. CDR3: CASSINANSYNSPLHF. CDR3 sequence (DNA): TGTGCCAGTAGTATTAACGCGAACTCCTATAATTCACCCCTCCACTTT.

This chain joins TRBV27 and TRBJ1-1, with 8 bases that match TRBD1. Germline assignment: CDR1 MNHEY and CDR2 SMNVEV (reference sequence). This CDR3 comprises 13 residues. V gave up 8 bases and J gave up 1 base; unmatched junction bases: 3. The CDR3 loop reads CASRGQGNTEAFF. The CDR3 nucleotides are TGTGCCAGCCGCGGACAGGGGAACACTGAAGCTTTCTTT.

The V gene is TRBV30, the J gene TRBJ2-7; D possibly uses TRBD1 or TRBD2 (5 bases each). CDR1 is GTSNPN and CDR2 is SVGIG in the germline V gene (reference sequence). CDR3 length equals 12 residues. The ends were cut back, 1 base at V and 4 bases at J, with 8 bases in the middle. The chain's CDR3 is CAWSEGPYEQYF. The CDR3 coding sequence is TGTGCCTGGAGTGAGGGACCATACGAGCAGTACTTC.

This rearrangement joins TRBV19 to TRBJ2-5, with TRBD2 matching 8 bases. V lost 5 bases, J lost 4 bases, and 12 bases stayed unmatched. Germline values: CDR1 LNHDA, CDR2 SQIVND (reference sequence). The CDR3 is made up of 16 amino acids. CDR3 region: CASSAGTRVIGETQYF. The DNA of the CDR3 is TGTGCCAGTAGTGCCGGGACTAGGGTAATTGGAGAGACCCAGTACTTC.

The chain joins TRBV19 to TRBJ2-5, with 10 bases identical to TRBD2. CDR3 size: 15 residues. Germline V gene data show CDR1 as LNHDA and CDR2 as SQIVND (reference sequence). V lost 3 bases, J lost 4 bases, and 5 bases stayed unmatched. CDR3 region: CASSIRAGGPETQYF. CDR3 in DNA: TGTGCCAGTAGTATCAGAGCGGGGGGGCCAGAGACCCAGTACTTC.